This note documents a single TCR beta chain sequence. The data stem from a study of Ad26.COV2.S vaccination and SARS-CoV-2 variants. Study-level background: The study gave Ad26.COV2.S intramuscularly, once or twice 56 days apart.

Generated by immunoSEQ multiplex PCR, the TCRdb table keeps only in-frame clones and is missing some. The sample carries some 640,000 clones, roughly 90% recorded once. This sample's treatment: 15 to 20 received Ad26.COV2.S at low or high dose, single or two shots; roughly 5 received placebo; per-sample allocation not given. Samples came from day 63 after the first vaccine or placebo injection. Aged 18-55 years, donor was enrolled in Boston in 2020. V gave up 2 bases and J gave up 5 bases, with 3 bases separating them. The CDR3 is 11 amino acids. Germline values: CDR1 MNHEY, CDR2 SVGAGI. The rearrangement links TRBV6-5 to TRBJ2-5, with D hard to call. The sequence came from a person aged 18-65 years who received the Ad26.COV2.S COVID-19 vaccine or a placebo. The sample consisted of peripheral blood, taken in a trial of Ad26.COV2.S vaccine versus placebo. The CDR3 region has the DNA TGTGCCAGCAGTTACATGGAGACCCAGTACTTC. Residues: CASSYMETQYF.